The 22 T cell receptor beta chains reported below all come from one sample, sequenced in a study of T cell responses to AZD1222 COVID-19 vaccine. Some clones are missing from TCRdb's copy, which holds only in-frame ones; the method was immunoSEQ multiplex PCR. The table lists under 130,000 clones, over 80% of them singletons. The sequencing here drew on peripheral blood, taken on day 0 of AZD1222 vaccination. These receptors came from an adult in good health.

The chain uses TRBV2 and TRBJ1-1, with D hard to call. Germline V gene lookup returns CDR1 SNHLY and CDR2 FYNNEI. The CDR3 is made up of 13 amino acids. V lost 5 bases and J 0 bases, leaving 7 bases between the germline ends. CDR3 DNA: TGTGCCAGCAGTCGGGGTATGAACACTGAAGCTTTCTTT. Translating it yields CASSRGMNTEAFF.

This CDR3 is CASRYRAGQETQYF. CDR3 DNA: TGTGCCAGCAGGTATAGGGCCGGCCAAGAGACCCAGTACTTC. The chain is built from TRBV11-1 and TRBJ2-5; no clear D gene. CDR3 length: 14 residues. The V end was cut by 6 bases, the J end by 1 base, with 12 bases between. CDR1 SGHAT and CDR2 FQDESV come from the germline V gene (reference sequence).

For this clone: Other DNA sequences of this sample code for an identical CDR3. The gene calls are TRBV5-1 and TRBJ2-3; no clear D gene. The CDR3 sequence is 15 residues long. The V end was cut by 4 bases, the J end by 1 base, with 13 bases between. Germline V gene lookup returns CDR1 SGHRS and CDR2 YFSETQ. This CDR3 is CASSLRNLGTDTQYF. Written as DNA, the CDR3 is TGCGCCAGCAGCCTAAGGAACCTAGGCACAGATACGCAGTATTTT.

This chain connects TRBV10-3 to TRBJ1-3; no definite D call. CDR1 is ENHRY and CDR2 is SYGVKD in the germline V gene. V lost 3 bases and J 2 bases, leaving 2 bases between the germline ends. This CDR3 contains 12 residues. The CDR3 region has the DNA TGTGCCATCAGTGACCCTGGAAACACCATATATTTT. Protein: CAISDPGNTIYF.

The chain carries TRBV23-1 and TRBJ1-1; D possibly corresponds to TRBD1 (5 bases). TRBV23-1 carries the ORF label, with uncertain function. CDR3 size: 13 residues. Between the trimmed V and J ends, which lost 2 bases and 5 bases, there was a span of 9 bases. CDR3 nucleotide sequence: TGCGCCAGCAGTCAACAGGGAAGGACTGAAGCTTTCTTT. Translation: CASSQQGRTEAFF.

The V and J genes are TRBV19 and TRBJ1-1; D may be TRBD1 (5 bases). This CDR3 has 15 residues. Between the trimmed V and J ends, which lost 5 bases and 6 bases, there was a span of 19 bases. From germline, CDR1 is LNHDA and CDR2 SQIVND (reference sequence). In DNA, the CDR3 is TGTGCCAGTAGTCCCGGGACCGCCTGGATGGCTGAAGCTTTCTTT. Protein sequence: CASSPGTAWMAEAFF. Together with reference TRBV19 and TRBJ1-1, the CDR3 gives the full variable domain: DGGITQSPKYLFRKEGQNVTLSCEQNLNHDAMYWYRQDPGQGLRLIYYSQIVNDFQKGDIAEGYSVSREKKESFPLTVTSAQKNPTAFYLCASSPGTAWMAEAFFGQGTRLTVV.

The chain combines TRBV11-3 with TRBJ1-4, with 9 bases matching TRBD1. Germline lookup yields CDR1 SGHNT and CDR2 YENEEA. The CDR3 has 15 residues. The junction had 6 bases not matched to a gene; V was cut back by 5 bases and J by 5 bases. The CDR3, as DNA: TGTGCCAGCAGCCCCTCGGGACAGGGCAATGAAAAACTGTTTTTT. The encoded protein is CASSPSGQGNEKLFF.

The rearrangement links TRBV2 to TRBJ1-1; D is unresolved. Germline V gene lookup returns CDR1 SNHLY and CDR2 FYNNEI. The V end was cut by 4 bases, the J end by 0 bases, with 6 bases between. This CDR3 region has 13 residues. The CDR3 nucleotides read TGTGCCAGCAGTGTCGGGGTGAACACTGAAGCTTTCTTT. It yields the protein CASSVGVNTEAFF.

The CDR3 region is CASIKTRGLGGYTF. As DNA, the CDR3 is TGTGCCAGCATTAAAACCAGGGGGCTCGGCGGCTACACCTTC. V gene TRBV6-1 combines with J gene TRBJ1-2; 8 bases are shared with TRBD1. The CDR3 has 14 residues. V dropped 7 bases and J dropped 8; count of bases not matched to a gene: 12. CDR1 is MNHNS, CDR2 SASEGT, per germline.

The rearrangement links TRBV29-1 to TRBJ2-7, with 10 bases that match TRBD1. CDR1 and CDR2 from the germline V gene are SQVTM and ANQGSEA. Trimming took 4 bases from V and 7 from J; bases not matched to a gene: 10. The CDR3 has 14 amino acids. The CDR3 coding sequence is TGCAGCGTTGTAGGGAGACAGGGGGCGGGTGAGCAGTACTTC. Translated, it gives CSVVGRQGAGEQYF.

The genes are TRBV6-6 and TRBJ1-4; 7 nucleotides line up with TRBD1. The CDR3 is made up of 14 amino acids. Germline CDR1 reads MNHNY; CDR2 reads SVGAGI (reference sequence). V shed 2 bases, J shed 8 bases, and the junction held 5 bases outside the gene matches. CDR3 DNA sequence: TGTGCCAGCAGTTACGGGCAGGGGGGCGAAAAACTGTTTTTT. Translated: CASSYGQGGEKLFF.

The gene calls are TRBV5-4 and TRBJ1-6, with unresolved D. The CDR3 totals 14 residues. Trimming removed 0 bases at V and 8 bases at J, with 9 bases between. In germline, CDR1 is SGHNT, CDR2 YYREEE (reference sequence). CDR3 amino acids: CASSLGPVDSPLHF. CDR3 sequence (DNA): TGTGCCAGCAGCTTGGGGCCAGTGGATTCACCCCTCCACTTT.

The rearrangement uses TRBV2 and TRBJ1-2; D is possibly TRBD1 (5 bases). The CDR3 extends over 14 amino acids. Trimming shortened V by 5 bases and J by 1 base, and 11 bases separated the two germline ends. CDR1 is SNHLY and CDR2 is FYNNEI in the germline V gene. CDR3 nucleotide sequence: TGTGCCAGCAGTCCGGGACCGAGTAACTATGGCTACACCTTC. It is translated as CASSPGPSNYGYTF. The full variable domain, its missing parts supplied by reference TRBV2 and TRBJ1-2, is EPEVTQTPSHQVTQMGQEVILRCVPISNHLYFYWYRQILGQKVEFLVSFYNNEISEKSEIFDDQFSVERPDGSNFTLKIRSTKLEDSAMYFCASSPGPSNYGYTFGSGTRLTVV.

The chain links TRBV6-2 or TRBV6-3 to TRBJ1-6; TRBD1 matches at 10 bases. This CDR3 spans 17 amino acids. J lost 8 bases, V lost 6 bases, and 13 bases had no gene match. Germline CDR1 and CDR2: MNHEY and SVGEGT. CDR3 region: CASSPRRAGTGDSPLHF. Here the CDR3 DNA reads TGTGCCAGCAGCCCTCGACGTGCCGGGACAGGGGATTCACCCCTCCACTTT.

This clone appeared a few times. The V gene is TRBV14, the J gene TRBJ2-1, with D unresolved. The CDR3 has 18 residues. V gave up 2 bases and J gave up 2 bases, with 19 bases separating them. CDR1 is SGHDN and CDR2 is FVKESK in the germline V gene. The DNA of the CDR3 is TGTGCCAGCAGCCAAAAGGGTACGTTACCGGCAGCCTACAATGAGCAGTTCTTC. Translated: CASSQKGTLPAAYNEQFF.

The chain uses TRBV5-1 and TRBJ1-2; D is unresolved. V gave up 2 bases and J gave up 2 bases, with 7 bases separating them. In germline, CDR1 is SGHRS, CDR2 YFSETQ. The CDR3 runs 13 residues. The CDR3 sequence is CASSFDLNYGYTF. Here the CDR3 DNA reads TGCGCCAGCAGCTTTGACTTGAACTATGGCTACACCTTC.

V and J are TRBV19 and TRBJ1-1, with 8 positions matching TRBD1. Germline lookup yields CDR1 LNHDA and CDR2 SQIVND (reference sequence). V trimming: 5 bases; J trimming: 0 bases; junction bases outside the gene matches: 14. The CDR3 consists of 18 residues. CDR3 sequence reads: CASSYPPATGVMNTEAFF. CDR3 nucleotides: TGTGCCAGTAGTTATCCCCCCGCGACAGGGGTCATGAACACTGAAGCTTTCTTT. The whole variable domain, remainder taken from reference TRBV19 and TRBJ1-1, is DGGITQSPKYLFRKEGQNVTLSCEQNLNHDAMYWYRQDPGQGLRLIYYSQIVNDFQKGDIAEGYSVSREKKESFPLTVTSAQKNPTAFYLCASSYPPATGVMNTEAFFGQGTRLTVV.

This rearrangement joins TRBV18 to TRBJ1-6; 7 bases map to TRBD1. CDR3 length: 15 amino acids. Germline CDR1 KGHSH, CDR2 LQKENI. Trimming at V came to 6 bases and at J to 10 bases, leaving 12 bases not matched to a gene. The CDR3 loop is CASSRRQGPNSPLHF. CDR3 sequence (DNA): TGTGCCAGCTCGCGACGACAGGGTCCTAACTCACCCCTCCACTTT.

J is TRBJ1-4 and V is TRBV4-2; a weak D match, TRBD1 (6 bases). V was pared by 1 base and J by 10 bases, with 19 bases between. The CDR3 length is 16 residues. Germline V gene lookup returns CDR1 LGHNA and CDR2 YNFKEQ. CDR3 loop: CASSQAGGRGEGKLFF. In nucleotides, the CDR3 is TGTGCCAGCAGCCAAGCCGGGGGCAGGGGCGAGGGAAAACTGTTTTTT.

The chain couples TRBV5-1 to TRBJ1-2, with a tentative D call TRBD1 (6 bases). Germline V lookup: CDR1 SGHRS, CDR2 YFSETQ. The CDR3 totals 12 residues. V was trimmed by 0 bases and J by 8 bases, leaving 8 bases between them. CDR3 sequence: CASSLEGDGYTF. CDR3 DNA sequence: TGCGCCAGCAGCTTGGAGGGGGACGGCTACACCTTC.

This clone was observed a single time. The chain employs TRBV5-5 and TRBJ2-3, with 7 bases identical to TRBD1. Germline loops: CDR1 SGHKS, CDR2 YYEKEE (reference sequence). Losses at the gene ends were 0 bases for V and 2 bases for J; bases not matched to a gene: 6. The CDR3 extends over 16 amino acids. CDR3 in DNA: TGTGCCAGCAGCTTGGTTCCAGGGGGATCCACAGATACGCAGTATTTT. It is translated as CASSLVPGGSTDTQYF.

The chain links TRBV9 to TRBJ1-2; maybe TRBD1 (5 bases). Germline values: CDR1 SGDLS, CDR2 YYNGEE. V was pared by 0 bases and J by 7 bases, with 19 bases between. The CDR3 contains 16 residues. The CDR3 nucleotides are TGTGCCAGCAGCGTAGAGGGGAGTAGAAGGGCAGGTGGCTACACCTTC. Translation: CASSVEGSRRAGGYTF.